The present TCR beta chain was sequenced within a study of glioma-infiltrating T cells after dendritic cell vaccination. Study background: Glioblastoma patients came from Phase I and II dendritic cell vaccination trials.

Profiled with immunoSEQ multiplex PCR; TCRdb holds only in-frame clones, not every one. The sample lists 50,000 to 55,000 clones, 89% occurring once. Trimming at V came to 1 base and at J to 5 bases, leaving 4 bases not matched to a gene. CDR1 is LGHNA, CDR2 YSLEER, per germline. CDR3 length: 15 amino acids. Time point: after dendritic cell vaccination, including at tumor progression/relapse. The sequences come from blood, collected after dendritic cell vaccination. The chain has TRBV4-3 and TRBJ1-4; 7 nucleotides match TRBD1. This clonotype was sampled from a human donor with glioblastoma. This CDR3 reads CASSQGGTANEKLFF. In nucleotides, the CDR3 is TGCGCCAGCAGCCAAGGGGGGACAGCAAATGAAAAACTGTTTTTT.